The 28 T cell receptor beta chains below come from one sample, sequenced in a study of graft-versus-host responses after intestinal transplantation. TCRdb's copy holds only in-frame clones and misses some; the assay was immunoSEQ multiplex PCR. The sample includes about 120,000 clones, roughly 95% of them seen just once. Their cognate antigens are unknown. The specimen comprised unstimulated CD8+ T cells sorted from spleen or lymph node cells, sampled before intestinal transplant. These receptor sequences come from a human donor who received an intestinal transplant.

This clone has only one observation. This rearrangement joins TRBV6-5 to TRBJ1-5; unclear D gene. The germline V gene encodes CDR1 MNHEY and CDR2 SVGAGI. There are 13 residues in the CDR3. V was shortened by 3 bases and J by 6 bases, with 9 bases between the two germline ends. This CDR3 is CASSYSESQPQHF. The CDR3 nucleotides are TGTGCCAGCAGTTATTCAGAGAGTCAGCCCCAGCATTTT.

The chain carries TRBV9 and TRBJ2-5; 8 bases map to TRBD1. The DNA end is more similar to TRBJ2-7, so the J call may be wrong. Germline V lookup: CDR1 SGDLS, CDR2 YYNGEE. CDR3 size: 15 residues. The CDR3 DNA reads TGTGCCAGCAGCGTAGCTACCGGACAGGGCTACGAGCAGTACTTC. Protein sequence: CASSVATGQGYEQYF.

CDR3 sequence: CASSVGGLSSYNEQFF. In DNA form, the CDR3 reads TGTGCCAGCAGCGTAGGGGGACTGAGCTCCTACAATGAGCAGTTCTTC. The chain couples TRBV9 to TRBJ2-1; possible D gene TRBD2, 6 bases. V was cut by 0 bases and J by 0 bases, with 10 bases left in between. The CDR3 is 16 amino acids. The germline CDR1 and CDR2 sequences are SGDLS and YYNGEE.

The chain uses TRBV27 and TRBJ2-7; D gene ambiguous. Trimming took off 1 base at V and 0 bases at J, with 4 bases between the two ends. Germline V gene data show CDR1 as MNHEY and CDR2 as SMNVEV (reference sequence). CDR3 length: 13 amino acids. CDR3 sequence (DNA): TGTGCCAGCAGTTTATACTTCTCCTACGAGCAGTACTTC. Translation: CASSLYFSYEQYF.

The chain recombines TRBV2 with TRBJ2-5; weak D call: TRBD1 (6 bases). The J call may be mistaken, given a closer DNA end match to TRBJ2-7. CDR1 SNHLY and CDR2 FYNNEI come from the germline V gene. This CDR3 is built from 13 residues. The CDR3 nucleotides read TGTGCCAGCAGCTCGAGGACAGCCTACGAGCAGTACTTC. It codes for CASSSRTAYEQYF.

This clone was counted a single time. V is TRBV27 and J is TRBJ1-2; 8 nucleotides match TRBD1. CDR1 and CDR2 from the germline V gene are MNHEY and SMNVEV (reference sequence). The CDR3 is made up of 16 amino acids. V was clipped by 5 bases and J by 0 bases; unmatched bases: 8. The CDR3 sequence is CASSKTRTGTNYGYTF. DNA for the CDR3: TGTGCCAGCAGTAAAACCCGGACAGGGACTAACTATGGCTACACCTTC.

The chain carries TRBV9 and TRBJ1-2; no definite D call. The V end was cut by 5 bases, the J end by 5 bases, with 19 bases between. Germline CDR1 SGDLS, CDR2 YYNGEE. The CDR3 consists of 15 residues. The CDR3 DNA follows: TGTGCCAGCAGAGACTACCGGACGGGAAGTTATGGCTACACCTTC. This encodes CASRDYRTGSYGYTF. Full variable domain (outside the CDR3, taken from reference TRBV9 and TRBJ1-2): DSGVTQTPKHLITATGQRVTLRCSPRSGDLSVYWYQQSLDQGLQFLIQYYNGEERAKGNILERFSAQQFPDLHSELNLSSLELGDSALYFCASRDYRTGSYGYTFGSGTRLTVV.

The chain combines TRBV27 with TRBJ2-2; 8 bases are a match to TRBD2. V lost 5 bases, J lost 0 bases, and 11 bases stayed unmatched. The CDR3 sequence is 18 residues long. CDR1 and CDR2 (germline): MNHEY, SMNVEV (reference sequence). Written as DNA, the CDR3 is TGTGCCAGCAGTGCACAAAGCGGGAGCTACGCGAACACCGGGGAGCTGTTTTTT. Amino acids: CASSAQSGSYANTGELFF.

The chain links TRBV28 to TRBJ1-5, with a weak D call TRBD1 (6 bases). The CDR3 is 15 amino acids. The germline V gene has CDR1 MDHEN and CDR2 SYDVKM. The ends were cut back, 7 bases at V and 0 bases at J, with 13 bases in the middle. CDR3 region: CASTIRGASNQPQHF. Written as DNA, the CDR3 is TGTGCCAGCACCATAAGGGGGGCTAGCAATCAGCCCCAGCATTTT.

This CDR3 is CASKGLAGGKGPTDTQYF. CDR3 bases: TGTGCCAGCAAGGGCCTAGCGGGAGGGAAGGGACCCACAGATACGCAGTATTTT. The gene calls are TRBV27 and TRBJ2-3; TRBD2 matches 12 bases. The V segment lost 7 bases and the J segment 2 bases; nucleotides outside the gene matches: 13. Per germline, CDR1 MNHEY and CDR2 SMNVEV (reference sequence). The CDR3 is made up of 18 amino acids.

The chain couples TRBV11-1 to TRBJ2-7; no firm D call. V lost 2 bases, J lost 4 bases, and 15 bases lay in between. The V gene's germline CDR1 is SGHAT and CDR2 FQDESV (reference sequence). This CDR3 is built from 15 residues. CDR3 coding DNA: TGTGCCAGCAGCTTATGGTACAAGCAAGAATACGAGCAGTACTTC. Its translation: CASSLWYKQEYEQYF.

The V call is TRBV10-3, the J call TRBJ1-5; 10 nucleotides align to TRBD1. Germline loops: CDR1 ENHRY, CDR2 SYGVKD. V shed 2 bases, J shed 7 bases, and the junction held 5 bases outside the gene matches. This CDR3 comprises 15 residues. CDR3 nucleotide sequence: TGTGCCATCAGTGAGGCGACAGGGGGCGACCAGCCCCAGCATTTT. Translating it yields CAISEATGGDQPQHF.

This clone has a single count. The V call is TRBV10-3, the J call TRBJ2-2; the D is unclear. Germline lookup yields CDR1 ENHRY and CDR2 SYGVKD. This CDR3 comprises 14 residues. V lost 2 bases and J 1 base, leaving 5 bases between the germline ends. The CDR3 coding sequence is TGTGCCATCAGTGAGGCAGGGAACACCGGGGAGCTGTTTTTT. Translation gives CAISEAGNTGELFF.

The CDR3 nucleotides read TGTGCCAGCAGCCAATTTGTCGCAGGGGACGAGCAGTACTTC. Protein: CASSQFVAGDEQYF. The chain recombines TRBV4-2 with TRBJ2-7; tentatively, D is TRBD1 (6 bases). The CDR3 has 14 residues. Germline-derived CDR1 and CDR2 are LGHNA and YNFKEQ. Trimming left V 2 bases short and J 5 bases short, with 13 bases between.

This sequence joins TRBV6-1 and TRBJ2-7; D is possibly TRBD2 (6 bases). The CDR3 loop spans 15 amino acids. Per germline, CDR1 MNHNS and CDR2 SASEGT. V was clipped by 4 bases and J by 2 bases, with 15 bases between them. CDR3 coding DNA: TGTGCCAGCAGTGGGGGCGGGACGGGAGCCTACGAGCAGTACTTC. This encodes CASSGGGTGAYEQYF.

This chain connects TRBV29-1 to TRBJ2-5; TRBD1 matches at 7 bases. The J segment lost 1 base and the V segment lost 6 bases, leaving 8 bases of the junction unmatched. The germline V gene has CDR1 SQVTM and CDR2 ANQGSEA. The CDR3 totals 14 residues. The CDR3 is CSVAGGVGQETQYF. Written as DNA, the CDR3 is TGCAGCGTCGCAGGGGGTGTGGGCCAAGAGACCCAGTACTTC.

The chain joins TRBV19 to TRBJ1-5; 8 nucleotides match TRBD1. The CDR3 covers 15 residues. Trimming removed 4 bases from V and 4 bases from J; junction bases left unmatched: 6. CDR1 LNHDA and CDR2 SQIVND come from the germline V gene (reference sequence). As DNA, the CDR3 is TGTGCCAGTAGTAATCAGGGGGCTAGAAATCAGCCCCAGCATTTT. Translating it yields CASSNQGARNQPQHF.

The genes are TRBV28 and TRBJ1-5; a weak D match, TRBD1 (5 bases). CDR3 length equals 15 residues. Germline V lookup: CDR1 MDHEN, CDR2 SYDVKM. The V end lost 6 bases, the J end lost 3 bases, and 15 bases lay between the germline ends. CDR3 sequence (DNA): TGTGCCAGCAGCGCAGCCGGGACTTACAATCAGCCCCAGCATTTT. Amino acids: CASSAAGTYNQPQHF.

The V gene is TRBV6-5, the J gene TRBJ2-7; D remains unclear. CDR1 is MNHEY and CDR2 is SVGAGI in the germline V gene. V lost 2 bases and J 7 bases, leaving 6 bases between the germline ends. This CDR3 comprises 11 residues. The CDR3 DNA is TGTGCCAGCAGTTACGGGAAAGAGCAGTACTTC. Protein sequence: CASSYGKEQYF.

The J gene is TRBJ2-1, the V gene TRBV27; D remains unclear. CDR3 length equals 12 residues. From germline, CDR1 is MNHEY and CDR2 SMNVEV (reference sequence). V dropped 2 bases and J dropped 7 bases, with 6 bases sitting between them. The CDR3 nucleotides are TGTGCCAGCAGTTTAGGTGGGAATGAGCAGTTCTTC. It encodes CASSLGGNEQFF.

This chain joins TRBV29-1 and TRBJ2-7; D remains ambiguous. Germline V CDR1 and CDR2: SQVTM, ANQGSEA. The CDR3 loop spans 11 amino acids. V was trimmed by 6 bases and J by 4 bases, leaving 10 bases between them. For the CDR3, the DNA is TGCAGCGTGGGGAATCGGTACGAGCAGTACTTC. It encodes CSVGNRYEQYF.

This sequence joins TRBV4-3 and TRBJ2-5; D is unclear. Trimming took off 0 bases at V and 6 bases at J, with 5 bases between the two ends. The CDR3 length is 12 residues. CDR1 LGHNA and CDR2 YSLEER come from the germline V gene. For the CDR3, the DNA is TGCGCCAGCAGCCAAGATCAAAAGACCCAGTACTTC. It translates to CASSQDQKTQYF.

The V gene is TRBV7-9, the J gene TRBJ1-3; D unclear. Germline loops: CDR1 SEHNR, CDR2 FQNEAQ (reference sequence). V gave up 0 bases and J gave up 8 bases, with 14 bases separating them. This CDR3 region has 15 residues. The CDR3, as DNA: TGTGCCAGCAGCTTAGCCCCCTCGTACGGGTACACCATATATTTT. Translated, it gives CASSLAPSYGYTIYF.

The chain carries TRBV10-3 and TRBJ1-1; D unclear. The CDR3 spans 20 residues. The germline V and J ends were trimmed by 0 bases and 1 base, with 24 bases remaining between them. The germline gives CDR1 ENHRY, CDR2 SYGVKD. CDR3 nucleotides: TGTGCCATCAGTGAGTCGTATCTCCTCTTCTCCTCCCGTAAGAACACTGAAGCTTTCTTT. Encoded protein: CAISESYLLFSSRKNTEAFF.

The J gene is TRBJ1-2, the V gene TRBV12-5; D may be TRBD1 (5 bases). Per germline, CDR1 LGHNT and CDR2 FRNRAP. The V and J ends lost 1 base and 7 bases respectively, with 16 bases between them. The CDR3 has 15 amino acids. This CDR3 reads CASGLGQLRESGYTF. The CDR3 coding sequence is TGTGCTAGTGGTTTGGGACAGCTCAGGGAGTCTGGCTACACCTTC. Variable domain in full (rest from reference TRBV12-5 and TRBJ1-2): DARVTQTPRHKVTEMGQEVTMRCQPILGHNTVFWYRQTMMQGLELLAYFRNRAPLDDSGMPKDRFSAEMPDATLATLKIQPSEPRDSAVYFCASGLGQLRESGYTFGSGTRLTVV.

The chain combines TRBV5-1 with TRBJ2-3, with 14 bases matching TRBD2. The CDR3 length is 17 residues. Germline loops: CDR1 SGHRS, CDR2 YFSETQ. V was pared by 4 bases and J by 4 bases, with 8 bases of the junction left unmatched. DNA for the CDR3: TGCGCCAGCAGCGGCGGGACTAGCGGGAGAGAAGCAGATACGCAGTATTTT. Translating gives CASSGGTSGREADTQYF.

V and J are TRBV6-4 and TRBJ1-4; no clear D gene. The CDR3 runs to 9 residues. Germline V gives CDR1 MRHNA, CDR2 SNTAGT. Trimming removed 6 bases from V and 14 bases from J, with 7 bases in between. CDR3 amino acids: CASSRTLFF. CDR3 nucleotide sequence: TGTGCCAGCAGCCGGACCCTGTTTTTT.

The sample holds one count of this clone. J is TRBJ2-7 and V is TRBV4-1; TRBD2 is a possible D gene (6 bases). The CDR3 has 13 amino acids. Germline-derived CDR1 and CDR2 are MGHRA and YSYEKL. V was trimmed by 4 bases and J by 3 bases, leaving 10 bases between them. CDR3 bases: TGCGCCAGCAGCCCGGGACTCTTCTACGAGCAGTACTTC. It translates to CASSPGLFYEQYF.